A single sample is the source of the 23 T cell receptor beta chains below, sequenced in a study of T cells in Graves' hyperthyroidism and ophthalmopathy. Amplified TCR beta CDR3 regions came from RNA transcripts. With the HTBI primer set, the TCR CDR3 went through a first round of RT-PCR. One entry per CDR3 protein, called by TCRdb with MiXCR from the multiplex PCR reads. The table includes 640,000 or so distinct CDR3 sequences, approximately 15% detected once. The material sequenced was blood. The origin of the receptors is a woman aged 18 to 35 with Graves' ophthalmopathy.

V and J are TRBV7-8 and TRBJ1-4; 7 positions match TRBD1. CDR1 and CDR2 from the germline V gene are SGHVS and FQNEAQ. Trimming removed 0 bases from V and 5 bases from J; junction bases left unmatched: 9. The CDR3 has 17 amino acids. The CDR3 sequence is CASSLARVGTVNEKLFF. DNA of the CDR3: TGTGCCAGCAGCTTAGCGCGGGTCGGGACAGTAAATGAAAAACTGTTTTTT.

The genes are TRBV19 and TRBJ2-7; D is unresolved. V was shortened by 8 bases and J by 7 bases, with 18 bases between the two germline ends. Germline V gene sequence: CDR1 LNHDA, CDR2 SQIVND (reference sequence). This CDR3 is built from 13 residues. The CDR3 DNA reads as TGTGCCAGTGGAGCAGGAAGGGTTGGGGAGCAGTACTTC. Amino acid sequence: CASGAGRVGEQYF. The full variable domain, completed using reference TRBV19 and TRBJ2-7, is DGGITQSPKYLFRKEGQNVTLSCEQNLNHDAMYWYRQDPGQGLRLIYYSQIVNDFQKGDIAEGYSVSREKKESFPLTVTSAQKNPTAFYLCASGAGRVGEQYFGPGTRLTVT.

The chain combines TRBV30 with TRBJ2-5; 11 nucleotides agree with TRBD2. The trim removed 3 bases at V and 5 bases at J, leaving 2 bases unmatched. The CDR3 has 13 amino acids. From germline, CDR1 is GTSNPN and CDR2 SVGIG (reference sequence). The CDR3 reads CAWRIAGGETQYF. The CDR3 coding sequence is TGTGCCTGGAGAATAGCGGGAGGGGAGACCCAGTACTTC. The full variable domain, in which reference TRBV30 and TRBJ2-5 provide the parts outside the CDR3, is SQTIHQWPATLVQPVGSPLSLECTVEGTSNPNLYWYRQAAGRGLQLLFYSVGIGQISSEVPQNLSASRPQDRQFILSSKKLLLSDSGFYLCAWRIAGGETQYFGPGTRLLVL.

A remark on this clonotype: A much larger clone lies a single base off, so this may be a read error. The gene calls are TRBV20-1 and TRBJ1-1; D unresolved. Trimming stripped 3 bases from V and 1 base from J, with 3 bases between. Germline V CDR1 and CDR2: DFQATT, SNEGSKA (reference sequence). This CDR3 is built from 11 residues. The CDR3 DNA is TGCAGTGCTAGGGCGAACACTGAAGCTTTCTTT. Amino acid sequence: CSARANTEAFF.

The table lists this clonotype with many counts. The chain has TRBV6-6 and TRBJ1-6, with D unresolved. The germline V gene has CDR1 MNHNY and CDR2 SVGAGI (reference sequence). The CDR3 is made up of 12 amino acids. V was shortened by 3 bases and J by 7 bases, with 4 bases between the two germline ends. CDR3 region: CASSYGNSPLHF. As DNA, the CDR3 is TGTGCCAGCAGTTATGGGAATTCACCCCTCCACTTT.

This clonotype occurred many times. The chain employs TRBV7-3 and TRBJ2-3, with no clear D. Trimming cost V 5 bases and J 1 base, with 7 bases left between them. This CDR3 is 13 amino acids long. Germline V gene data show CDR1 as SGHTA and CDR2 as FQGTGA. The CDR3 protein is CASSQLGTDTQYF. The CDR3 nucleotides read TGTGCCAGCAGCCAGCTAGGCACAGATACGCAGTATTTT.

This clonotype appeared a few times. The CDR3 loop is CASSFPTGRLESDEQFF. As DNA, the CDR3 is TGTGCCAGCAGTTTTCCAACCGGGAGGCTCGAAAGTGATGAGCAGTTCTTC. V and J are TRBV12-3 or TRBV12-4 and TRBJ2-1; 7 bases match TRBD2. Trimming at V came to 3 bases and at J to 8 bases, leaving 16 bases not matched to a gene. This CDR3 region has 17 residues.

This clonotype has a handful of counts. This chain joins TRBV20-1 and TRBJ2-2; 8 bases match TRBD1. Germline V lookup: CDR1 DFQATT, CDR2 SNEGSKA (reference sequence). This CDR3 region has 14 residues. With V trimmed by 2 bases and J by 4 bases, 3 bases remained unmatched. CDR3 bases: TGCAGTGCTAGAAGGGACAGGTCCACCGGGGAGCTGTTTTTT. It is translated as CSARRDRSTGELFF.

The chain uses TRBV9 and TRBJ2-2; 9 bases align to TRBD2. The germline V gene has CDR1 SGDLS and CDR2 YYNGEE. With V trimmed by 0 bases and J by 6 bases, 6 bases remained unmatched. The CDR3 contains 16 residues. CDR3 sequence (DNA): TGTGCCAGCAGCGTAGTTGTAGCGGGAGATTCCGGGGAGCTGTTTTTT. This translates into CASSVVVAGDSGELFF.

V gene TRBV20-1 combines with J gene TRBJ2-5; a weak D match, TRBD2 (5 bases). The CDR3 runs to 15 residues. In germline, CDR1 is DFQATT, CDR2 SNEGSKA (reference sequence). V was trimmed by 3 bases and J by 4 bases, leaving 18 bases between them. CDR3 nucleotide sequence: TGCAGTGCTAGGAACTTCCGGACTGAAATAGAGACCCAGTACTTC. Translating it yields CSARNFRTEIETQYF.

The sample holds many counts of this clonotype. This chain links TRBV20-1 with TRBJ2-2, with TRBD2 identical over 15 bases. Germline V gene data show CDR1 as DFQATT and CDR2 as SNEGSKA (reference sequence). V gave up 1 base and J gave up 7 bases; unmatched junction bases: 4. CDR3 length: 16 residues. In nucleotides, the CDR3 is TGCAGTGCTAGAGTGGGACTAGCGGGAGGCCACGGGGAGCTGTTTTTT. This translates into CSARVGLAGGHGELFF.

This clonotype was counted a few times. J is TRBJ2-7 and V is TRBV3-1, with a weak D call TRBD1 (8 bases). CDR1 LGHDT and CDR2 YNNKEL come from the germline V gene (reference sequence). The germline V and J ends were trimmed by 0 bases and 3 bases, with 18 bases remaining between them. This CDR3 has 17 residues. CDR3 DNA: TGTGCCAGCAGCCAAGATTCCTGGACAGGGACTATCTACGAGCAGTACTTC. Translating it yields CASSQDSWTGTIYEQYF.

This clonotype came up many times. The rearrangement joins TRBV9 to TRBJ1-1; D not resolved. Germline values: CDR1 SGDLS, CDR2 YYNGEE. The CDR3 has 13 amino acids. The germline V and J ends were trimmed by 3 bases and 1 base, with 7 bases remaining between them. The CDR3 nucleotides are TGTGCCAGCAGCGGCGAAGGGAACACTGAAGCTTTCTTT. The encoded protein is CASSGEGNTEAFF.

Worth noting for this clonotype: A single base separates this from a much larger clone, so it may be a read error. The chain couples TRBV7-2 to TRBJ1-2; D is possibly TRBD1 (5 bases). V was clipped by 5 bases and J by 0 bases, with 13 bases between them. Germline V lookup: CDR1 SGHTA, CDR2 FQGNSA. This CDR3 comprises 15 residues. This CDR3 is CASSVTANANYGYTF. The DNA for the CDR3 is TGTGCCAGCAGCGTGACAGCAAACGCTAACTATGGCTACACCTTC. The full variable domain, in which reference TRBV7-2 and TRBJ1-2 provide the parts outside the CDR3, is GAGVSQSPSNKVTEKGKDVELRCDPISGHTALYWYRQSLGQGLEFLIYFQGNSAPDKSGLPSDRFSAERTGGSVSTLTIQRTQQEDSAVYLCASSVTANANYGYTFGSGTRLTVV.

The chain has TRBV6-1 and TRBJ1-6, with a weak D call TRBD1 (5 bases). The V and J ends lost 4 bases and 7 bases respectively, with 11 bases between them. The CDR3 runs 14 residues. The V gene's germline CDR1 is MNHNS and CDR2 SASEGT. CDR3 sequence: CASSAGTENSPLHF. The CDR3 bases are TGTGCCAGCAGTGCCGGGACGGAGAATTCACCCCTCCACTTT.

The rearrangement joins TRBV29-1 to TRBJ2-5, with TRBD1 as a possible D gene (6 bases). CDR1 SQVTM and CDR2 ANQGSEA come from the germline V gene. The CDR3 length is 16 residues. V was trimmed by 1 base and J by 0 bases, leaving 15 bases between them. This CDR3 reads CSVEGPDRTYQETQYF. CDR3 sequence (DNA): TGCAGCGTTGAAGGCCCCGACAGGACCTACCAAGAGACCCAGTACTTC.

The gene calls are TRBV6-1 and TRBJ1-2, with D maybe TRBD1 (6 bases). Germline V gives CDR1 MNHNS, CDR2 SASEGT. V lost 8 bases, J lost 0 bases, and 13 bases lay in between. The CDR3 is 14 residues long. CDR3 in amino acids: CASGSWTANYGYTF. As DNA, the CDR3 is TGTGCCAGCGGTTCTTGGACAGCTAACTATGGCTACACCTTC.

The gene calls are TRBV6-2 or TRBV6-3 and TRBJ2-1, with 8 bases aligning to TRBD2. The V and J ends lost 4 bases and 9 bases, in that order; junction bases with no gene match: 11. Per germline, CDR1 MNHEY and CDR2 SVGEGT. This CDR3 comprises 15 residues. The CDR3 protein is CASSSPGLEVVEQFF. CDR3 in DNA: TGTGCCAGCAGTTCCCCGGGACTAGAGGTTGTTGAGCAGTTCTTC.

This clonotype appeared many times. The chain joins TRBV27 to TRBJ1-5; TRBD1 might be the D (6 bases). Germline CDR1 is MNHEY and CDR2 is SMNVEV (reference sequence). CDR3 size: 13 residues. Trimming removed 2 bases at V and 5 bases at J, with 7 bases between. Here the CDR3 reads CASSLGGHQPQHF. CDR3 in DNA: TGTGCCAGCAGTTTAGGGGGGCATCAGCCCCAGCATTTT.

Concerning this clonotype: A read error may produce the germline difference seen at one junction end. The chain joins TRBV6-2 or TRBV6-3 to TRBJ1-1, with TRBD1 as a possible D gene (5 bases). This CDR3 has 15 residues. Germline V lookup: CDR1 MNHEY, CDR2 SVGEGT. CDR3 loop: CASSWEGFMNTEASF. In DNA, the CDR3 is TGTGCCAGCAGTTGGGAGGGGTTCATGAACACTGAAGCTTCCTTT.

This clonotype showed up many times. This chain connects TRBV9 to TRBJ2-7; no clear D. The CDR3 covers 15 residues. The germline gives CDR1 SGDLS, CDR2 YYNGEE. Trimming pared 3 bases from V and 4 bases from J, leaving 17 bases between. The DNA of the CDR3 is TGTGCCAGCAGCGCCGGGTCGGACCCCGATTACGAGCAGTACTTC. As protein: CASSAGSDPDYEQYF. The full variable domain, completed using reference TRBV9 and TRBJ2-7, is DSGVTQTPKHLITATGQRVTLRCSPRSGDLSVYWYQQSLDQGLQFLIQYYNGEERAKGNILERFSAQQFPDLHSELNLSSLELGDSALYFCASSAGSDPDYEQYFGPGTRLTVT.

The CDR3 region is CASSLSTTGSSGNTIYF. In DNA form, the CDR3 reads TGTGCCAGCAGTTTATCGACGACAGGCTCCTCTGGAAACACCATATATTTT. The rearrangement uses TRBV28 and TRBJ1-3; D might be TRBD1 (6 bases). Trimming took 1 base from V and 0 from J, leaving 13 bases between them. The CDR3 has 17 residues. CDR1 and CDR2 (germline): MDHEN, SYDVKM.

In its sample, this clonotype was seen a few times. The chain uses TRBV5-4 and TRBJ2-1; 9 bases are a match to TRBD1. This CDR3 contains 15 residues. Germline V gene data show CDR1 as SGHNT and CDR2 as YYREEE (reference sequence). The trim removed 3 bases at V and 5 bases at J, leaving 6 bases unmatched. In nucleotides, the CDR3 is TGTGCCAGCAGCTCACAGGGGGCTAGTAACAATGAGCAGTTCTTC. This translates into CASSSQGASNNEQFF.